Detailed here is one TCR beta chain. Its antigen remains unknown. The record originates from a study of regulatory T cells in long-lasting Graves disease. The sample's time point: persistent/refractory GD, antithyroid drugs over 5 years with positive TRAb. PBMC-derived RNA was used for the TCR library. An endocrinology department in Xi'an, China, recruited the patients. The study, taken as a whole, reports: TRBV28, TRBJ1-2 and TRBJ2-5 were favored in persistent disease. Lower TCR diversity was seen in persistent Graves' patients than in newly diagnosed ones. More public clonotypes were shared by persistent patients (2,741) than by new patients (fewer than 1,000).

The CDR3 length is 12 residues. Trimming pared 3 bases from V and 6 bases from J, leaving 7 bases between. Germline V CDR1 and CDR2: KGHSH, LQKENI. Construction of TCR beta libraries relied on iRepertoire HTBI primers and on Arm-PCR targeting CDR3 regions. TCRdb fed the multiplex PCR reads into MiXCR, producing one record per CDR3 protein. The table records about 660,000 distinct CDR3 sequences, roughly 30% of them present only once. The material sequenced was peripheral blood mononuclear cells (PBMCs), taken when the disease was refractory, from a patient treated with antithyroid drugs. The rearrangement uses TRBV18 and TRBJ2-3, with TRBD2 as a possible D gene (5 bases). The TCR originated in a female donor with Graves disease. DNA of the CDR3: TGTGCCAGCTCACCGGAGGCGGATACGCAGTATTTT. Translation: CASSPEADTQYF.